This T cell receptor (beta chain) originates from a study of CD8 T cells in Susac syndrome. At the level of the study: Among the Susac syndrome patients sequenced, over five had active disease and fewer than 10 were in remission. There were Susac syndrome patients who were therapy-naive at blood draw, others on corticosteroids, and others on intravenous immunoglobulin alone.

Study outcomes and limitations: CD4+ repertoires of Susac syndrome patients lacked detectable clonal expansion.

The V and J ends lost 5 bases and 7 bases respectively, with 21 bases between them. The germline gives CDR1 ENHRY, CDR2 SYGVKD. This CDR3 region has 16 residues. The RNA input was about 0.45 to 1 ug, and it was reverse transcribed with random hexamers. TCRdb redid the calling of the immunoSEQ multiplex PCR reads with MiXCR, one entry per CDR3 protein. This sample has more than 200,000 distinct CDR3 sequences; roughly 93% occur once, and the top ten carry roughly 0.14%. Concerning this clonotype: The antigen is unknown.

Sequencing targeted TCR beta in blood CD8+ and CD4+ T cells. Sequences were obtained from CD4+ T cells from PBMCs. This clonotype was sampled from a human donor with Susac syndrome. The V gene is TRBV10-3, the J gene TRBJ2-1, with a possible D match to TRBD1 (7 bases). CDR3 sequence reads: CAISRTGSQRGNEQFF. The CDR3 DNA reads TGTGCCATCAGTAGGACAGGCTCACAACGGGGGAATGAGCAGTTCTTC.